The T cell receptor beta chain described here comes from a study of blood T cell repertoires in COVID-19. On the study more broadly: The United States, Italy and Spain were the sources of the acute and convalescent COVID-19 samples.

V was pared by 5 bases and J by 2 bases, with 6 bases of the junction left unmatched. From germline, CDR1 is LNHDA and CDR2 SQIVND (reference sequence). This CDR3 has 16 amino acids. The protocol was immunoSEQ multiplex PCR, while the TCRdb copy is restricted to in-frame clones and leaves out a portion. The table lists around 150,000 clones, nearly 80% of them singletons, with approximately 13% in the top ten. The TCR sequence derives from an elderly woman with acute or convalescent COVID-19. The sample was peripheral blood. The rearrangement joins TRBV19 to TRBJ2-2; 9 nucleotides agree with TRBD1. The CDR3 DNA follows: TGTGCCAGTAGTTTCACAGGGGGCCCCAACACCGGGGAGCTGTTTTTT. Residues: CASSFTGGPNTGELFF.